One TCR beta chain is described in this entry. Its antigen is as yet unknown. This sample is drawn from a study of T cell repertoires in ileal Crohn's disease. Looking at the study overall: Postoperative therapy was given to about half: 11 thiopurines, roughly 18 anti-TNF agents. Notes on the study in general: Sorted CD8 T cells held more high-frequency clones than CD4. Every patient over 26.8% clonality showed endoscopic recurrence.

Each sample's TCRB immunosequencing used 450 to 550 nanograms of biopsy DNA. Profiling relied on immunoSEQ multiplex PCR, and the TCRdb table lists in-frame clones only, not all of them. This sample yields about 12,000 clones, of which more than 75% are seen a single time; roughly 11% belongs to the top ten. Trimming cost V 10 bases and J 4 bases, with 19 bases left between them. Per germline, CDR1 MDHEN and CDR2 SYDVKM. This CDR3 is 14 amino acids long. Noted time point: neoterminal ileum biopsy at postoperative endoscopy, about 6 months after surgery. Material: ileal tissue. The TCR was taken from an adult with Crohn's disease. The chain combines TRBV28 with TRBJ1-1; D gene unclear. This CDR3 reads CATLRLSVGTEAFF. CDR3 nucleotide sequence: TGTGCCACCCTACGCCTCTCGGTTGGCACTGAAGCTTTCTTT.